One sample yielded the 9 T cell receptor beta chains listed below, sequenced in a study of T cells in Graves' hyperthyroidism and ophthalmopathy. Amplification targeted TCR beta CDR3 regions from RNA transcripts. The study used the HTBI primer set for a first-round RT-PCR of the TCR CDR3. In TCRdb, the multiplex PCR reads were re-called with MiXCR into one record per CDR3 protein. Of about 350,000 distinct CDR3 sequences in the sample, approximately 15% were seen once. Sequencing was performed on blood. These receptors all come from a young woman with Graves' hyperthyroidism.

The CDR3 DNA sequence: TGCGCCAGGGGCAGGGTATCTGGGGCCAACGTCCTGACTTTC. Amino acid sequence: CARGRVSGANVLTF. The V and J genes are TRBV10-1 and TRBJ2-6, with a possible D match to TRBD1 (5 bases). Trimming removed 9 bases from V and 1 base from J, with 10 bases in between. This CDR3 is built from 14 residues. Germline loops: CDR1 WNHNN, CDR2 SYGVQD (reference sequence).

This clonotype was counted a few times. This chain links TRBV4-3 with TRBJ2-5; possible D gene TRBD1, 6 bases. This CDR3 contains 14 residues. CDR1 and CDR2 (germline): LGHNA, YSLEER. Trimming shortened V by 3 bases and J by 7 bases, and 15 bases separated the two germline ends. CDR3 sequence (DNA): TGCGCCAGCAGCCAGGGACAACCCCCTGGGACCCAGTACTTC. Encoded protein: CASSQGQPPGTQYF.

This clonotype has at least ten counts. The chain is built from TRBV7-9 and TRBJ1-1; no definite D call. From germline, CDR1 is SEHNR and CDR2 FQNEAQ (reference sequence). The CDR3 totals 13 residues. Trimming cost V 3 bases and J 5 bases, with 10 bases left between them. CDR3 region: CASSLKLATEAFF. The DNA for the CDR3 is TGTGCCAGCAGCTTGAAATTGGCTACTGAAGCTTTCTTT. Full variable domain (rest looked up from reference TRBV7-9 and TRBJ1-1): DTGVSQNPRHKITKRGQNVTFRCDPISEHNRLYWYRQTLGQGPEFLTYFQNEAQLEKSRLLSDRFSAERPKGSFSTLEIQRTEQGDSAMYLCASSLKLATEAFFGQGTRLTVV.

About this clonotype itself: A much more abundant neighbour one base away suggests this may be a read error. V is TRBV6-1 and J is TRBJ1-2, with D perhaps TRBD1 (5 bases). Per germline, CDR1 MNHNS and CDR2 SASEGT. With 8 bases removed from V and 7 bases from J, the gap between germline ends came to 14 bases. The CDR3 has 12 residues. In DNA form, the CDR3 reads TGTGCCAGCGGACCCCAGGGAAGTGGCTACACCTTC. Translated: CASGPQGSGYTF.

This clonotype was seen repeatedly, ten times or more. The rearrangement uses TRBV12-3 or TRBV12-4 and TRBJ2-3; 13 bases are shared with TRBD2. Trimming removed 4 bases from V and 6 bases from J; junction bases left unmatched: 4. This CDR3 comprises 15 residues. The CDR3: CASSYGLAGADTQYF. Here the CDR3 DNA reads TGTGCCAGCAGTTACGGACTAGCGGGAGCGGATACGCAGTATTTT.

The table lists this clonotype with a few counts. The V call is TRBV19, the J call TRBJ1-2, with TRBD1 identical over 7 bases. The J segment lost 4 bases and the V segment lost 5 bases, leaving 4 bases of the junction unmatched. The CDR3 is 13 amino acids. Germline V CDR1 and CDR2: LNHDA, SQIVND (reference sequence). The CDR3 is CASSQGVGYGYTF. In nucleotides, the CDR3 is TGTGCCAGTAGTCAGGGGGTCGGCTATGGCTACACCTTC.

This clonotype was seen a handful of times. The genes are TRBV5-1 and TRBJ2-1, with D possibly being TRBD2 (5 bases). Germline V gene lookup returns CDR1 SGHRS and CDR2 YFSETQ. The CDR3 is made up of 13 amino acids. The V and J ends lost 5 bases and 9 bases respectively, with 15 bases between them. The CDR3: CASRFEGESEQFF. The CDR3 DNA sequence: TGCGCCAGCAGGTTCGAGGGTGAGAGTGAGCAGTTCTTC.

This clonotype was detected only a few times. V usage is TRBV11-2 and J usage is TRBJ2-7, with 9 bases fitting TRBD2. The J segment lost 4 bases and the V segment lost 11 bases, leaving 21 bases of the junction unmatched. This CDR3 region has 17 residues. The germline V gene has CDR1 SGHAT and CDR2 FQNNGV. DNA for the CDR3: TGTGCCTCACAGCTAAGTACAGCGGGAGGACTTTCTTACGAGCAGTACTTC. Amino acids: CASQLSTAGGLSYEQYF.

This clonotype was seen a few times. The chain carries TRBV6-1 and TRBJ2-6; the D gene is possibly TRBD1 (6 bases). Between the trimmed V and J ends, which lost 7 bases and 1 base, there was a span of 14 bases. The V gene's germline CDR1 is MNHNS and CDR2 SASEGT. The CDR3 runs 16 residues. The CDR3 spells CASTRQVASGANVLTF. The CDR3 nucleotides are TGTGCCAGCACCCGACAGGTTGCTTCTGGGGCCAACGTCCTGACTTTC.